One sample yielded the 25 T cell receptor beta chains listed below, sequenced in a study of radiotherapy plus CTLA-4 blockade in lung cancer. Sequenced by immunoSEQ multiplex PCR; TCRdb stores in-frame clones only, minus some. The data show fewer than 75,000 clones, around 87% seen once. Sequenced material: peripheral blood, taken from a patient treated with radiotherapy plus ipilimumab. The source is a human donor with non-small cell lung cancer that progressed on radiotherapy plus ipilimumab.

This sequence joins TRBV23-1 and TRBJ2-5; a possible D gene is TRBD2 (6 bases). TRBV23-1 is placed among ORFs of uncertain function. The CDR3 extends over 14 amino acids. V was cut by 2 bases and J by 10 bases, with 17 bases left in between. The CDR3 nucleotides are TGCGCCAGCAGTCAAGGCGTAGTATGCGGGGACCAGTACTTC. Translation: CASSQGVVCGDQYF.

A single count supports this clone. The chain couples TRBV9 to TRBJ1-2, with 8 bases matching TRBD1. This CDR3 has 16 residues. Per germline, CDR1 SGDLS and CDR2 YYNGEE. The junction had 11 bases not matched to a gene; V was cut back by 3 bases and J by 4 bases. The CDR3 reads CASSAGSGGGLYGYTF. The DNA of the CDR3 is TGTGCCAGCAGCGCAGGGTCAGGGGGCGGTCTCTATGGCTACACCTTC.

The genes are TRBV27 and TRBJ1-1; D perhaps matches TRBD1 (6 bases). This CDR3 contains 17 residues. Germline loops: CDR1 MNHEY, CDR2 SMNVEV (reference sequence). Trimming shortened V by 5 bases and J by 8 bases, and 27 bases separated the two germline ends. The CDR3 is CASSHKGVTGIGSEAFF. CDR3 nucleotide sequence: TGTGCCAGCAGTCATAAGGGAGTCACAGGGATTGGGTCCGAAGCTTTCTTT.

This clone was seen only a few times. This chain uses TRBV9 with TRBJ1-1, with 9 bases that match TRBD1. The CDR3 is made up of 15 amino acids. The V gene end was trimmed by 3 bases and the J gene end by 4 bases; junction bases not matched to a gene: 7. CDR1 SGDLS and CDR2 YYNGEE come from the germline V gene. The CDR3 spells CASSALGTGSTEAFF. In DNA, the CDR3 is TGTGCCAGCAGCGCCCTCGGGACAGGGTCCACTGAAGCTTTCTTT.

This chain joins TRBV27 and TRBJ2-7; D is possibly TRBD1 (6 bases). CDR3 length equals 13 residues. Germline values: CDR1 MNHEY, CDR2 SMNVEV (reference sequence). Trimming shortened V by 8 bases and J by 6 bases, and 17 bases separated the two germline ends. The CDR3 nucleotides read TGTGCCAGCCTCAGGGGAGTTGAGCCCGAGCAGTACTTC. Its translation: CASLRGVEPEQYF.

CDR3 nucleotides: TGTGCCAGCAGCCCCGGGACAGGTCGATCTGGAAACACCATATATTTT. Residues: CASSPGTGRSGNTIYF. The chain employs TRBV7-2 and TRBJ1-3; TRBD1 matches 8 bases. The ends lost 5 bases at V and 1 base at J; junction bases unmatched: 7. The CDR3 runs to 16 residues. CDR1 is SGHTA and CDR2 is FQGNSA in the germline V gene. The full variable domain, completed using reference TRBV7-2 and TRBJ1-3, is GAGVSQSPSNKVTEKGKDVELRCDPISGHTALYWYRQSLGQGLEFLIYFQGNSAPDKSGLPSDRFSAERTGGSVSTLTIQRTQQEDSAVYLCASSPGTGRSGNTIYFGEGSWLTVV.

V and J are TRBV28 and TRBJ1-2; 7 bases are shared with TRBD1. CDR3 length: 13 amino acids. Germline CDR1 MDHEN, CDR2 SYDVKM. V shed 3 bases, J shed 5 bases, and the junction held 3 bases outside the gene matches. The CDR3 reads CASSFTGDYGYTF. The CDR3 DNA follows: TGTGCCAGCAGTTTTACAGGGGATTATGGCTACACCTTC.

The chain couples TRBV7-2 to TRBJ2-2; 9 bases line up with TRBD1. J lost 2 bases, V lost 1 base, and 5 bases had no gene match. This CDR3 contains 17 residues. The germline V gene encodes CDR1 SGHTA and CDR2 FQGNSA. This chain's CDR3 is CASSLDGTGINTGELFF. The CDR3, as DNA: TGTGCCAGCAGCTTAGATGGGACAGGGATCAACACCGGGGAGCTGTTTTTT.

This clone has a single count. This chain links TRBV5-1 with TRBJ2-5, with TRBD2 matching over 9 bases. After removal of 0 bases from V and 2 bases from J, the junction contained 8 bases not matched to a gene. The CDR3 extends over 17 amino acids. Germline V CDR1 and CDR2: SGHRS, YFSETQ. This CDR3 is CASSLAIAGDSQETQYF. As DNA, the CDR3 is TGCGCCAGCAGCTTGGCCATAGCGGGGGACTCTCAAGAGACCCAGTACTTC.

The genes are TRBV19 and TRBJ1-5; D is ambiguous. The germline V gene has CDR1 LNHDA and CDR2 SQIVND (reference sequence). V was clipped by 6 bases and J by 1 base, with 13 bases between them. The CDR3 totals 15 residues. The CDR3 spells CASRKGPRSNQPQHF. The CDR3 coding sequence is TGTGCCAGTAGGAAAGGGCCCAGGAGCAATCAGCCCCAGCATTTT. Based on the CDR3 plus reference TRBV19 and TRBJ1-5, the full variable domain is DGGITQSPKYLFRKEGQNVTLSCEQNLNHDAMYWYRQDPGQGLRLIYYSQIVNDFQKGDIAEGYSVSREKKESFPLTVTSAQKNPTAFYLCASRKGPRSNQPQHFGDGTRLSIL.

CDR3 DNA: TGCGCCAGCAGCTCTAGCGGGGGCACAGATACGCAGTATTTT. Amino acid sequence: CASSSSGGTDTQYF. This chain uses TRBV10-1 with TRBJ2-3; 9 nucleotides match TRBD2. The V gene's germline CDR1 is WNHNN and CDR2 SYGVQD (reference sequence). V was pared by 6 bases and J by 1 base, with 2 bases of the junction left unmatched. The CDR3 runs 14 residues.

The V call is TRBV13, the J call TRBJ2-3, with D perhaps matching TRBD1 or TRBD2 (5 bases each). The CDR3 sequence is 15 residues long. Per the germline V gene, CDR1 is PRHDT and CDR2 is FYEKMQ (reference sequence). V lost 2 bases, J lost 0 bases, and 9 bases lay in between. The CDR3 reads CASSLRDHSTDTQYF. In nucleotides, the CDR3 is TGTGCCAGCAGCTTAAGGGACCACAGCACAGATACGCAGTATTTT.

J is TRBJ2-7 and V is TRBV11-3; D may match TRBD1 or TRBD2 (5 bases each). The CDR3 covers 16 residues. CDR1 and CDR2 (germline): SGHNT, YENEEA. The germline V and J ends were trimmed by 0 bases and 5 bases, with 17 bases remaining between them. The chain's CDR3 is CASSLELVRRGDEQYF. The CDR3 nucleotides are TGTGCCAGCAGCTTAGAATTGGTGCGTAGGGGAGACGAGCAGTACTTC.

The rearrangement joins TRBV6-1 to TRBJ1-5; 10 bases agree with TRBD1. J lost 4 bases, V lost 2 bases, and 5 bases had no gene match. Germline lookup yields CDR1 MNHNS and CDR2 SASEGT. This CDR3 has 16 amino acids. CDR3 bases: TGTGCCAGCAGTGAATACTTGGGACAGGGGAATCAGCCCCAGCATTTT. Its translation is CASSEYLGQGNQPQHF.

In nucleotides, the CDR3 is TGTGCCAGCAGTGACTCGTCCGGGACCTACTCGGGGGACGAGCAGTACGTC. This codes for CASSDSSGTYSGDEQYV. The chain is built from TRBV6-4 and TRBJ2-7, with D possibly being TRBD2 (6 bases). V was shortened by 0 bases and J by 5 bases, with 20 bases between the two germline ends. CDR3 length equals 17 residues. Germline lookup yields CDR1 MRHNA and CDR2 SNTAGT.

The CDR3 nucleotides read TGTGCCAGCAGTTCCGAACTCCCCTACAATGAGCAGTTCTTC. Protein product: CASSSELPYNEQFF. This rearrangement joins TRBV6-5 to TRBJ2-1; D not resolved. The germline V gene has CDR1 MNHEY and CDR2 SVGAGI. The CDR3 contains 14 residues. V was clipped by 4 bases and J by 2 bases, with 9 bases between them.

Regarding this clone: A far larger clone lies a single base away; this is likely a read error. This chain joins TRBV7-9 and TRBJ2-7, with a tentative D call TRBD2 (6 bases). Trimming removed 0 bases from V and 3 bases from J, with 18 bases in between. The CDR3 covers 17 residues. Germline-derived CDR1 and CDR2 are SEHNR and FQNEAQ (reference sequence). The chain's CDR3 is CASSLAGGLGGYYEQYF. The CDR3 bases are TGTGCCAGCAGCTTAGCGGGGGGTTTGGGCGGGTACTACGAGCAGTACTTC.

The rearrangement joins TRBV11-2 to TRBJ2-7; 10 bases match TRBD2. In germline, CDR1 is SGHAT, CDR2 FQNNGV. After removal of 0 bases from V and 1 base from J, the junction contained 0 bases not matched to a gene. This CDR3 has 15 residues. In DNA, the CDR3 is TGTGCCAGCAGCTTAGAGACTAGCGGGTCCTACGAGCAGTACTTC. It translates to CASSLETSGSYEQYF.

V and J are TRBV2 and TRBJ1-1; D gene ambiguous. The V end lost 4 bases, the J end lost 2 bases, and 8 bases lay between the germline ends. The CDR3 consists of 13 residues. Germline CDR1 reads SNHLY; CDR2 reads FYNNEI. The CDR3 region is CASSVQFNTEAFF. The CDR3 coding sequence is TGTGCCAGCAGTGTTCAGTTTAACACTGAAGCTTTCTTT.

The chain couples TRBV7-2 to TRBJ1-5; D remains unclear. CDR1 and CDR2 (germline): SGHTA, FQGNSA. V dropped 1 base and J dropped 2 bases, with 12 bases sitting between them. This CDR3 contains 16 residues. CDR3 amino acids: CASSLVWVGGNQPQHF. The DNA for the CDR3 is TGTGCCAGCAGCTTAGTTTGGGTAGGCGGCAATCAGCCCCAGCATTTT. Full variable domain (missing parts from reference TRBV7-2 and TRBJ1-5): GAGVSQSPSNKVTEKGKDVELRCDPISGHTALYWYRQSLGQGLEFLIYFQGNSAPDKSGLPSDRFSAERTGGSVSTLTIQRTQQEDSAVYLCASSLVWVGGNQPQHFGDGTRLSIL.

This chain uses TRBV5-4 with TRBJ2-1, with TRBD2 as a possible D gene (5 bases). From germline, CDR1 is SGHNT and CDR2 YYREEE (reference sequence). The V gene lost 1 base and the J gene lost 0 bases, with 11 bases spanning the gap. The CDR3 runs 16 residues. CDR3: CASSLLEGSSYNEQFF. CDR3 DNA: TGTGCCAGCAGCTTGTTAGAGGGCAGCTCCTACAATGAGCAGTTCTTC.

The rearrangement uses TRBV7-6 and TRBJ1-5; no firm D call. Trimming removed 1 base from V and 3 bases from J, with 13 bases in between. Germline V gene sequence: CDR1 SGHVS, CDR2 FNYEAQ. The CDR3 length is 16 residues. The CDR3 region has the DNA TGTGCCAGCAGCTTAGTTGAGGACGGAAACAATCAGCCCCAGCATTTT. This translates into CASSLVEDGNNQPQHF.

The chain carries TRBV5-1 and TRBJ2-3, with 11 bases matching TRBD2. In germline, CDR1 is SGHRS, CDR2 YFSETQ. V lost 4 bases and J lost 1; bases outside the gene matches: 8. This CDR3 is 17 amino acids long. CDR3 protein: CASSIGTSGLGTDTQYF. In DNA, the CDR3 is TGCGCCAGCAGCATAGGGACTAGCGGACTAGGCACAGATACGCAGTATTTT.

This clone came up a few times. This rearrangement joins TRBV6-1 to TRBJ2-7; D gene ambiguous. The CDR3 runs 13 residues. In germline, CDR1 is MNHNS, CDR2 SASEGT. Between the trimmed V and J ends, which lost 3 bases and 13 bases, there was a span of 19 bases. This CDR3 reads CASSESVQTTAYF. The CDR3 nucleotides are TGTGCCAGCAGTGAGTCGGTCCAGACGACGGCATACTTC.

The chain carries TRBV2 and TRBJ1-5; 9 bases match TRBD1. The germline V gene has CDR1 SNHLY and CDR2 FYNNEI. J lost 4 bases, V lost 7 bases, and 8 bases had no gene match. The CDR3 is made up of 15 amino acids. The CDR3 spells CASIKGTGLNQPQHF. The CDR3 region has the DNA TGTGCCAGCATCAAAGGGACAGGGTTGAATCAGCCCCAGCATTTT.